This entry features one TCR beta chain sequence. Its antigen remains undetermined. The record has no base qualities; no much larger clone is one base away. The method behind the library was 5' RACE. Sequencing took place on an Illumina HiSeq 2500. A second PCR of 7 to 11 cycles was performed with a sample-barcoded 5' primer and a J-beta primer mix. A template-switch 5' adaptor carrying 12 random nucleotides introduced a unique molecular identifier onto each TCR beta cDNA molecule. At least 3 million CDR3-containing paired-end reads were obtained from each sample. First-strand cDNA was synthesized from all RNA with the Mint cDNA synthesis kit, primed by a TRBC-specific oligonucleotide. Following uracil-DNA glycosylase treatment, a first 18-cycle PCR with universal primers M1SS and BC2_uni_R was performed on all cDNA. The authors' analysis ran thus. For normalization, 1 million high-quality reads, each with a distinct molecular identifier, were randomly selected from each sample. Reads with shared molecular identifiers were discarded instead of being binned into consensus sequences. MiTCR, run with a Q25 quality threshold and the strictest error-elimination algorithm, handled CDR3 identification, clonotype clustering and error correction. A nonparametric unseen species model with Euler transformation was used to estimate a lower bound on total TCR beta diversity. TCRdb reprocessed the public reads (quality trimming at Q25 with fastp, clone calling with MiXCR) and kept in-frame beta chains. Rows merge per CDR3 protein into single entries with the most common DNA and genes. The authors' filters were not applied to this entry. The sample table records roughly 1.4 million distinct CDR3 sequences; 45% to 70% of these occur just once. Clones ranked in the top ten supply approximately 7% of the sample.

The data belong to a study of blood T cells in healthy people across ages (dated by TCRdb to between 2015 and 2016). Turning to the overall study: In model experiments, template switching captured roughly one uniquely barcoded TCR beta cDNA molecule for every two T cells. Using the same blood draw, the study looked at two additional independent replicas of 1 million unique cDNA reads for two donors, one aged 18 to 29 and the other aged 80 or older. Using deep sequencing normalized with unique cDNA molecular identifiers, the study measured how TCR beta repertoire diversity changes with age. To avoid experimental bias, donors of different ages were spread randomly across the sequencing lanes. Four age groups were formed from the donors: young (average 16 years), middle-aged (approximately 40), aged (roughly 56) and long-lived (roughly 81).

Study-wide findings and limitations: Bulk unsorted PBMC profiling prevented conclusive comparison of naive and antigen-experienced compartments. The CMV infection status of donors was not known, potentially confounding age-related changes in expanded clonotypes. Compared with the aged group, the long-lived group had more naive CD4+ T cells, fewer expanded clones and increased TCR diversity, a pattern suggesting age selection. The percentage of naive T cells measured by flow cytometry correlated strongly with observed TCR beta diversity. Estimates of total diversity based on one million sequenced T cells were regarded as lower bounds and as underestimates. Observed TCR beta diversity per million T cells fell roughly linearly with age, and a significant reduction was already apparent by age about 43.

Measured from the cysteine to the phenylalanine, the CDR3 is 14 residues long. The entry retains the CDR3 DNA only, 42 bases that are in frame from base 1. Trimming costs V 4 bases and J 4 bases, and their ends lie 11 bases apart. The germline V gene (reference sequence) supplies CDR1 LGHDT and CDR2 YNNKEL. The roughly 39 donors, aged about 6 to 95 years, were systemically healthy Caucasian individuals from Russia. Each donor gave approximately 9.4 milliliters of peripheral blood, drawn into EDTA-treated Vacutainer tubes. PBMCs were isolated by Ficoll-Paque density-gradient centrifugation, with at least 7 million obtained per sample. Trizol reagent was used to extract total RNA from the PBMCs, yielding at least 5.5 micrograms per sample. The percentages of naive CD45RAhigh/CD27high T cells were determined by flow cytometry on a PBMC aliquot from every donor.

The V gene is TRBV3-1 and the J gene is TRBJ2-1, with the D segment identity uncertain. The sequenced material came from blood. The TCR sequence derives from a man between 18 and 29 years old in good health. DNA sequence: TGTGCCAGCAGCCGGACCGAGAAGTACAATGAGCAGTTCTTC. This yields the protein CASSRTEKYNEQFF.